This T cell receptor beta chain emerged from a study of T-cell memory formation after mild COVID-19. General study points: Contracting clones, day 15 to 85, had balanced CD4/CD8, and later expanders favored CD4+. The authors did not confirm SARS-CoV-2 specificity of second-wave clones peaking day 37.

Using constant-segment primers, 5'RACE produced TCR alpha and TCR beta cDNA libraries carrying sample barcodes and UMIs. From the 5' RACE reads, TCRdb called clonotypes with MiXCR, one entry per CDR3 protein. Of 25,000 to 35,000 distinct CDR3 sequences detected, approximately 12% appear once; the ten largest clones hold 13% to 15%. This clonotype was seen at least ten times. Its antigen is unknown. Germline CDR1 reads SGHDN; CDR2 reads FVKESK. V was shortened by 5 bases and J by 5 bases, with 14 bases between the two germline ends. The CDR3 length is 14 residues. The sample comprised PBMCs or a T cell subset sorted from them (not recorded which). The clonotype was recovered from an adult woman who had mild COVID-19 (a few samples of this study predate the infection). Cell type and time point are not known. V usage is TRBV14 and J usage is TRBJ2-3, with D unresolved. The CDR3 DNA sequence: TGTGCCAGCAGCTGGGTCCCAACGGGAGATACGCAGTATTTT. Protein: CASSWVPTGDTQYF. The full variable domain, completed using reference TRBV14 and TRBJ2-3, is EAGVTQFPSHSVIEKGQTVTLRCDPISGHDNLYWYRRVMGKEIKFLLHFVKESKQDESGMPNNRFLAERTGGTYSTLKVQPAELEDSGVYFCASSWVPTGDTQYFGPGTRLTVL.